This T cell receptor beta chain appears in the sequencing data of a study of blood T cell repertoires in COVID-19. Recruits, aged roughly 18 to 100 years, lived in 24 US areas. Participants were placed into cohorts based on the clinical history they reported. Generated by immunoSEQ multiplex PCR, the TCRdb table keeps only in-frame clones and is missing some. The data show about 160,000 clones, with 84% seen just once and nearly 8% held by the top ten. Trimming removed 2 bases from V and 8 bases from J, with 16 bases in between. The CDR3 extends over 15 amino acids. Germline CDR1 is MGHRA and CDR2 is YSYEKL.

This TCR was recovered from a woman in her 50s who had recovered from COVID-19. This chain connects TRBV4-1 to TRBJ2-4, with D possibly matching TRBD1 (6 bases). The specimen was PBMCs or T cells enriched from blood (not recorded which). CDR3 nucleotides: TGCGCCAGCAGCCAACTACAGGGAGCCCGAGACATTCAGTACTTC. It translates to CASSQLQGARDIQYF.